These 20 T cell receptor beta chains share one sample of origin, sequenced in a study of blood T cells in healthy people across ages (dated by TCRdb to about 2015). The library was built by means of 5' RACE. The sequencer was an Illumina HiSeq 2500. The second PCR ran for about 6 to 12 cycles and used a J-beta primer mix along with a sample-barcoded 5' primer. Using fastp at Q25 and MiXCR, TCRdb reprocessed the public reads and kept productive beta chains. Every entry covers one CDR3 protein and lists the most common genes and DNA from its rows. The sample records more than 800,000 distinct CDR3 sequences, more than 40% of which are singletons. Approximately 20% of the sample goes to the ten largest clones. The sequenced sample was blood. All receptors come from a woman aged 55-70 years in good health.

The chain employs TRBV11-3 and TRBJ2-3; TRBD1 matches at 7 bases. The CDR3 spans 16 residues. Germline V CDR1 and CDR2: SGHNT, YENEEA. V gave up 5 bases and J gave up 2 bases; unmatched junction bases: 10. The CDR3 DNA is TGTGCCAGCAGCCCGGGACAGTCCTTTAACACAGATACGCAGTATTTT. Protein sequence: CASSPGQSFNTDTQYF. The full variable domain, in which reference TRBV11-3 and TRBJ2-3 provide the parts outside the CDR3, is EAGVVQSPRYKIIEKKQPVAFWCNPISGHNTLYWYLQNLGQGPELLIRYENEEAVDDSQLPKDRFSAERLKGVDSTLKIQPAELGDSAVYLCASSPGQSFNTDTQYFGPGTRLTVL.

This clonotype was recorded a few times. The rearrangement links TRBV27 to TRBJ1-1, with D possibly TRBD1 on 5 matching bases. Trimming removed 6 bases at V and 0 bases at J, with 8 bases between. The CDR3 is 13 amino acids. The germline V gene encodes CDR1 MNHEY and CDR2 SMNVEV (reference sequence). For the CDR3, the DNA is TGTGCCAGCAGCAGGGTCGTGAACACTGAAGCTTTCTTT. Translating gives CASSRVVNTEAFF.

The chain links TRBV5-1 to TRBJ2-1, with 8 bases identical to TRBD2. From germline, CDR1 is SGHRS and CDR2 YFSETQ. The ends lost 3 bases at V and 10 bases at J; junction bases unmatched: 12. This CDR3 is 15 amino acids long. CDR3 residues: CASSSRSGGLREQFF. The CDR3 nucleotides are TGCGCCAGCAGCTCTCGAAGCGGGGGCCTTAGGGAGCAGTTCTTC. Full variable domain (missing parts from reference TRBV5-1 and TRBJ2-1): KAGVTQTPRYLIKTRGQQVTLSCSPISGHRSVSWYQQTPGQGLQFLFEYFSETQRNKGNFPGRFSGRQFSNSRSEMNVSTLELGDSALYLCASSSRSGGLREQFFGPGTRLTVL.

The CDR3 reads CASTVGLAGNEQFF. Here the CDR3 DNA reads TGTGCCAGCACCGTAGGACTAGCGGGCAATGAGCAGTTCTTC. This chain connects TRBV12-3 or TRBV12-4 to TRBJ2-1; 11 nucleotides match TRBD2. Trimming cost V 7 bases and J 6 bases; bases outside gene matches: 5. CDR3 size: 14 residues.

Note on this clonotype: One end of the junction does not line up with germline, which may come from a read error. The rearrangement joins TRBV11-1 to TRBJ2-7; the D gene is possibly TRBD1 (6 bases). Germline CDR1 and CDR2: SGHAT and FQDESV (reference sequence). CDR3 length: 14 amino acids. In DNA form, the CDR3 reads TGTGCCAGCAGCGTAGCGTTAACAGGGTACGAGCAGTACTTC. This gives the protein CASSVALTGYEQYF. Combining the CDR3 with reference TRBV11-1 and TRBJ2-7 gives the whole variable domain EAEVAQSPRYKITEKSQAVAFWCDPISGHATLYWYRQILGQGPELLVQFQDESVVDDSQLPKDRFSAERLKGVDSTLKIQPAELGDSAMYLCASSVALTGYEQYFGPGTRLTVT.

This clonotype was detected ten times or more. This rearrangement joins TRBV9 to TRBJ2-7; no definite D call. The germline gives CDR1 SGDLS, CDR2 YYNGEE. The CDR3 has 13 amino acids. Between the trimmed V and J ends, which lost 2 bases and 0 bases, there was a span of 6 bases. CDR3 residues: CASSVGVSYEQYF. In DNA, the CDR3 is TGTGCCAGCAGCGTTGGAGTCTCCTACGAGCAGTACTTC.

V is TRBV9 and J is TRBJ1-2; D possibly corresponds to TRBD1 (6 bases). V lost 4 bases to trimming and J lost 4 bases, with 17 bases between them. Germline CDR1 is SGDLS and CDR2 is YYNGEE. This CDR3 region has 15 residues. CDR3 region: CASSPPGGRIYGYTF. As DNA, the CDR3 is TGTGCCAGCAGCCCGCCGGGGGGCAGGATCTATGGCTACACCTTC.

The table lists this clonotype with a few counts. At one boundary the junction diverges from the germline segment, which might be a read error. V and J are TRBV5-5 and TRBJ2-5, with no clear D. This CDR3 comprises 15 residues. The germline gives CDR1 SGHKS, CDR2 YYEKEE (reference sequence). Written as DNA, the CDR3 is TGTGCCAGTAGCTTGGGTCAACTACGGTCGCAGACCCAGTACTTC. It specifies CASSLGQLRSQTQYF.

The chain is built from TRBV7-9 and TRBJ2-7, with a possible D match to TRBD2 (5 bases). The J call is uncertain, as TRBJ2-5 better fits the DNA end. The CDR3 is 12 amino acids. CDR1 SEHNR and CDR2 FQNEAQ come from the germline V gene (reference sequence). In nucleotides, the CDR3 is TGTGCCAGCAGCTTCACTAGTGAGACCCAGTACTTC. Amino acids: CASSFTSETQYF.

The rearrangement uses TRBV5-6 and TRBJ1-5; D is unresolved. This CDR3 is 15 amino acids long. Trimming cost V 0 bases and J 0 bases, with 7 bases left between them. Germline lookup yields CDR1 SGHDT and CDR2 YYEEEE. For the CDR3, the DNA is TGTGCCAGCAGCTTGGACAGTTCTAGCAATCAGCCCCAGCATTTT. Amino acid sequence: CASSLDSSSNQPQHF.

This clonotype turned up a few times. The gene calls are TRBV7-9 and TRBJ2-7, with D tentatively TRBD2 (6 bases). Trimming left V 4 bases short and J 7 bases short, with 20 bases between. The CDR3 has 15 residues. The germline V gene has CDR1 SEHNR and CDR2 FQNEAQ (reference sequence). CDR3 residues: CASSSAGTEGPEQYF. CDR3 DNA: TGTGCCAGCAGCTCTGCCGGGACTGAAGGCCCGGAGCAGTACTTC.

DNA for the CDR3: TGTGCCAGCAGTGTAGCGATAGGGACCGGGGAGCTGTTTTTT. Its translation: CASSVAIGTGELFF. J is TRBJ2-2 and V is TRBV28; possible D gene TRBD2, 5 bases. The CDR3 is 14 residues long. V was pared by 5 bases and J by 5 bases, with 12 bases between. Germline assignment: CDR1 MDHEN and CDR2 SYDVKM.

This clonotype has more than one count but fewer than ten. The chain uses TRBV7-2 and TRBJ2-7; 7 positions agree with TRBD2. Germline CDR1 and CDR2: SGHTA and FQGNSA. The CDR3 sequence is 14 residues long. V shed 5 bases and J 2 bases; nucleotides not matched to a gene: 6. The CDR3 DNA reads as TGTGCCAGCAGCCCGGGACTACTCCCCTACGAGCAGTACTTC. Translated, it gives CASSPGLLPYEQYF.

The CDR3 DNA follows: TGTGCCAGCAGCCGACGATCGGACTCAATGCTGGGGGATGGCTACACCTTC. Amino acids: CASSRRSDSMLGDGYTF. The V gene is TRBV13, the J gene TRBJ1-2; perhaps TRBD1 as D (5 bases). The CDR3 is 17 residues long. Trimming took off 5 bases at V and 6 bases at J, with 25 bases between the two ends. CDR1 is PRHDT, CDR2 FYEKMQ, per germline (reference sequence).

J is TRBJ2-1 and V is TRBV5-4; D not certain. The CDR3 totals 13 residues. V lost 0 bases, J lost 7 bases, and 8 bases lay in between. The germline CDR1 and CDR2 sequences are SGHNT and YYREEE (reference sequence). The CDR3 DNA reads TGTGCCAGCAGCTTGGATCCAGCAAATGAGCAGTTCTTC. It encodes CASSLDPANEQFF.

This clonotype appeared many times. V is TRBV12-3 or TRBV12-4 and J is TRBJ2-5, with TRBD1 identical over 9 bases. The V and J ends lost 4 bases and 4 bases, in that order; junction bases with no gene match: 4. The CDR3 sequence is 14 residues long. CDR3 bases: TGTGCCAGCAGTTCACAGGGGGCGGGAGAGACCCAGTACTTC. This gives the protein CASSSQGAGETQYF.

This clonotype was seen more than once but under ten times. The chain combines TRBV5-1 with TRBJ2-4; the match to TRBD1 covers 7 bases. The J segment lost 15 bases and the V segment lost 3 bases, leaving 9 bases of the junction unmatched. The germline V gene encodes CDR1 SGHRS and CDR2 YFSETQ. The CDR3 is made up of 12 amino acids. This CDR3 is CASSSDRVDRYF. CDR3 nucleotides: TGCGCCAGCAGCTCCGACAGGGTGGATCGGTACTTC.

Worth noting for this clonotype: A read error may account for a junction end that differs from germline. The chain recombines TRBV9 with TRBJ2-5, with 7 bases matching TRBD2. The end of the DNA is better explained by TRBJ2-7, so the J call may be wrong. CDR3 length: 15 residues. CDR1 and CDR2 (germline): SGDLS, YYNGEE. CDR3 DNA sequence: TGTGCCTGCAGCGTAGGGAGCGGGATCAGCTGCGAGCAGTACTTC. This translates into CACSVGSGISCEQYF.

This chain links TRBV27 with TRBJ2-1, with 15 bases identical to TRBD2. With V trimmed by 1 base and J by 1 base, 2 bases remained unmatched. CDR1 and CDR2 (germline): MNHEY, SMNVEV (reference sequence). There are 18 residues in the CDR3. In nucleotides, the CDR3 is TGTGCCAGCAGTTTATTAGGGACTAGCGGGAGGTCCTACAATGAGCAGTTCTTC. Translated: CASSLLGTSGRSYNEQFF.

Here the CDR3 DNA reads TGTGCCAGCAGCCCCGGCCGGCGGGGCGGGACTGAAGCTTTCTTT. It translates to CASSPGRRGGTEAFF. The J gene is TRBJ1-1, the V gene TRBV11-2; D is perhaps TRBD1 (5 bases). This CDR3 is built from 15 residues. Germline assignment: CDR1 SGHAT and CDR2 FQNNGV. Trimming shortened V by 5 bases and J by 5 bases, and 18 bases separated the two germline ends. The variable domain in full, with the rest retrieved from reference TRBV11-2 and TRBJ1-1, is EAGVAQSPRYKIIEKRQSVAFWCNPISGHATLYWYQQILGQGPKLLIQFQNNGVVDDSQLPKDRFSAERLKGVDSTLKIQPAKLEDSAVYLCASSPGRRGGTEAFFGQGTRLTVV.